The 8 T cell receptor beta chains below were found in one sample sequenced in a study of T cell repertoires in cytomegalovirus infection. From the reads, TCRdb called clonotypes with MiXCR, one entry per CDR3 protein. The data contain 650,000 to 900,000 distinct CDR3 sequences, 32% of them seen just once; the ten biggest clones take up roughly an eighth. These receptors' antigens are unknown. The sequencing here drew on cultured CD8+ T cells from PBMCs, taken from culture after CMV antigen stimulation. Every receptor here comes from a human donor in good health (CMV status not recorded). Some clones in this sample may be carry-over from other donors' samples.

The genes are TRBV19 and TRBJ2-7, with TRBD1 matching over 7 bases. Germline trimming cut 9 bases from V and 6 bases from J; bases unmatched to any gene: 11. Germline-derived CDR1 and CDR2 are LNHDA and SQIVND (reference sequence). The CDR3 consists of 13 residues. The CDR3 loop is CASSTGDLAEQYF. The CDR3 DNA is TGTGCCAGCTCAACAGGGGACCTCGCCGAGCAGTACTTC.

The V gene is TRBV28, the J gene TRBJ2-1, with D possibly matching TRBD2 (5 bases). Per the germline V gene, CDR1 is MDHEN and CDR2 is SYDVKM. This CDR3 has 13 residues. V lost 6 bases, J lost 8 bases, and 14 bases lay in between. CDR3 loop: CASRDFYDDEQFF. The CDR3 DNA sequence: TGTGCCAGCAGGGACTTCTATGACGATGAGCAGTTCTTC. Using reference TRBV28 and TRBJ2-1 for the parts outside the CDR3, the full variable domain is DVKVTQSSRYLVKRTGEKVFLECVQDMDHENMFWYRQDPGLGLRLIYFSYDVKMKEKGDIPEGYSVSREKKERFSLILESASTNQTSMYLCASRDFYDDEQFFGPGTRLTVL.

About this clonotype: An end of the junction does not agree with germline; a read error may underlie this. The chain couples TRBV27 to TRBJ1-5; D unclear. Germline CDR1 is MNHEY and CDR2 is SMNVEV (reference sequence). The CDR3 sequence is 14 residues long. The CDR3 sequence is CASSLSRFGQPQDF. The CDR3 DNA sequence: TGTGCCAGCAGTTTATCGAGGTTCGGTCAGCCCCAGGATTTT.

This chain joins TRBV7-9 and TRBJ2-1; 7 bases fit TRBD2. This CDR3 region has 14 residues. Trimming removed 7 bases from V and 4 bases from J; junction bases left unmatched: 7. From germline, CDR1 is SEHNR and CDR2 FQNEAQ (reference sequence). The CDR3 spells CASIGGYPYNEQFF. The CDR3 bases are TGTGCCAGCATCGGGGGGTATCCGTACAATGAGCAGTTCTTC.

The chain couples TRBV6-5 to TRBJ1-5; D unclear. Germline lookup yields CDR1 MNHEY and CDR2 SVGAGI. The CDR3 totals 13 residues. V was pared by 0 bases and J by 5 bases, with 5 bases between. CDR3 residues: CASSYSLDQPQHF. DNA for the CDR3: TGTGCCAGCAGTTACTCTTTGGATCAGCCCCAGCATTTT.

The genes are TRBV19 and TRBJ1-2; the D gene is possibly TRBD1 (6 bases). There are 16 residues in the CDR3. V lost 6 bases to trimming and J lost 1 base, with 18 bases between them. CDR1 is LNHDA, CDR2 SQIVND, per germline (reference sequence). The CDR3 DNA sequence: TGTGCCAGTAGCCAAGCTCCGGGACAAATTAACTATGGCTACACCTTC. Translated, it gives CASSQAPGQINYGYTF. Variable domain in full (rest from reference TRBV19 and TRBJ1-2): DGGITQSPKYLFRKEGQNVTLSCEQNLNHDAMYWYRQDPGQGLRLIYYSQIVNDFQKGDIAEGYSVSREKKESFPLTVTSAQKNPTAFYLCASSQAPGQINYGYTFGSGTRLTVV.

J is TRBJ2-1 and V is TRBV4-3; 11 bases align to TRBD2. Germline V gene lookup returns CDR1 LGHNA and CDR2 YSLEER. J was trimmed by 9 bases and V by 7 bases; bases with no gene match: 11. This CDR3 contains 15 residues. CDR3 in amino acids: CASTSTSGMPSEQFF. CDR3 nucleotides: TGCGCCAGCACCTCGACTAGCGGGATGCCCAGTGAGCAGTTCTTC.

The V call is TRBV3-1, the J call TRBJ2-7; either TRBD1 or TRBD2 may supply D (5 bases each). Germline values: CDR1 LGHDT, CDR2 YNNKEL (reference sequence). Trimming shortened V by 0 bases and J by 5 bases, and 14 bases separated the two germline ends. This CDR3 is 15 amino acids long. This CDR3 is CASSQDEEGNDEQYF. In nucleotides, the CDR3 is TGTGCCAGCAGCCAAGATGAAGAGGGGAACGACGAGCAGTACTTC.